These 9 T cell receptor beta chains came from one sample sequenced in a study of blood T cells in healthy people across ages. The second PCR ran roughly 6 to 11 cycles with a sample-barcoded 5' primer and J-beta primers. Via MiXCR, TCRdb re-called the 5' RACE reads, giving one row per CDR3 protein. The repertoire holds about 800,000 distinct CDR3 sequences, with about 45% as singletons. Sequenced material: blood. These TCRs come from a man older than 75 in good health.

The chain recombines TRBV3-1 with TRBJ2-3; D not certain. Trimming removed 1 base at V and 2 bases at J, with 7 bases between. CDR3 length equals 14 residues. From germline, CDR1 is LGHDT and CDR2 YNNKEL (reference sequence). The CDR3: CASSQGVTTDTQYF. CDR3 DNA sequence: TGTGCCAGCAGCCAAGGAGTTACCACAGATACGCAGTATTTT.

This clonotype was detected a few times. The V call is TRBV6-5, the J call TRBJ2-1; no clear D. CDR1 is MNHEY, CDR2 SVGAGI, per germline. V was trimmed by 1 base and J by 3 bases, leaving 13 bases between them. This CDR3 is 16 amino acids long. CDR3 in amino acids: CASSYYGPDNYNEQFF. The CDR3 DNA sequence: TGTGCCAGCAGTTACTATGGGCCGGATAACTACAATGAGCAGTTCTTC.

In regard to this clonotype: With a much larger clone just one base away, this may be a read error. CDR3 coding DNA: TGCAGTGCCGGGACAGGGAAATTGTACGAGCAGTACTTC. Translating it yields CSAGTGKLYEQYF. The J gene is TRBJ2-7, the V gene TRBV20-1; TRBD1 matches at 9 bases. The CDR3 is made up of 13 amino acids. J was trimmed by 4 bases and V by 6 bases; bases with no gene match: 7. Looked up from germline, CDR1 is DFQATT and CDR2 is SNEGSKA (reference sequence).

This clonotype appeared a few times. The J gene is TRBJ2-7, the V gene TRBV29-1, with TRBD1 matching 9 bases. The CDR3 has 16 amino acids. V lost 2 bases, J lost 10 bases, and 18 bases stayed unmatched. The germline V gene encodes CDR1 SQVTM and CDR2 ANQGSEA. CDR3: CSVETASLGQGGDQYF. CDR3 DNA sequence: TGCAGCGTTGAAACAGCTTCTTTGGGACAGGGAGGGGATCAGTACTTC.

CDR3 DNA sequence: TGCAGCATAGCGGGCCGGGCCGGGGATGAGCAGTTCTTC. Translating it yields CSIAGRAGDEQFF. The chain links TRBV20-1 to TRBJ2-1, with TRBD2 identical over 7 bases. The length of the CDR3 is 13 residues. CDR1 and CDR2 from the germline V gene are DFQATT and SNEGSKA (reference sequence).

The chain combines TRBV11-2 with TRBJ2-1; TRBD2 is a possible D gene (6 bases). Germline-derived CDR1 and CDR2 are SGHAT and FQNNGV. CDR3 size: 16 residues. The V end lost 0 bases, the J end lost 4 bases, and 13 bases lay between the germline ends. CDR3 bases: TGTGCCAGCAGCTTAGATCTCGGAGGGAGTTACAATGAGCAGTTCTTC. It specifies CASSLDLGGSYNEQFF.

The V and J genes are TRBV12-3 or TRBV12-4 and TRBJ1-2, with D unclear. V lost 1 base, J lost 5 bases, and 11 bases lay in between. This CDR3 spans 14 amino acids. The CDR3 region has the DNA TGTGCCAGCAGTTTAGGGAGCCCAATATATGGCTACACCTTC. Translated: CASSLGSPIYGYTF.

The rearrangement joins TRBV4-1 to TRBJ1-2; D remains unclear. CDR3 length: 15 residues. Germline values: CDR1 MGHRA, CDR2 YSYEKL. The germline V and J ends were trimmed by 0 bases and 6 bases, with 14 bases remaining between them. Here the CDR3 reads CASSQERRVANGYTF. The CDR3 DNA sequence: TGCGCCAGCAGCCAAGAGAGGAGGGTCGCTAATGGCTACACCTTC.

The J gene is TRBJ1-2, the V gene TRBV11-3; D is unclear. This CDR3 is built from 12 residues. V lost 5 bases and J 0 bases, leaving 4 bases between the germline ends. Germline values: CDR1 SGHNT, CDR2 YENEEA. Here the CDR3 reads CASSNANYGYTF. As DNA, the CDR3 is TGTGCCAGCAGCAACGCTAACTATGGCTACACCTTC.